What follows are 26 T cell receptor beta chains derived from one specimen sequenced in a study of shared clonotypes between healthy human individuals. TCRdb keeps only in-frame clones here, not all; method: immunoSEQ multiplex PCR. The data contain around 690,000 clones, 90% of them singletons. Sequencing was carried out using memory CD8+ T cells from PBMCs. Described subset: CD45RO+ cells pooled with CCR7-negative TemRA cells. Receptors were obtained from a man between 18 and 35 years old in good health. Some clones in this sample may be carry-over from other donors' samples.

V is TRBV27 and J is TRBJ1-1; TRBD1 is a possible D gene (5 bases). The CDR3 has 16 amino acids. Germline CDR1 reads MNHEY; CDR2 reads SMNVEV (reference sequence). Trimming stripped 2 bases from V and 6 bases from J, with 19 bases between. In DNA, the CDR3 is TGTGCCAGCAGTTTAAGCCCCGGAGCGGGGCCCGCTGAAGCTTTCTTT. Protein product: CASSLSPGAGPAEAFF.

CDR3: CASSHPQGDRGSYEQYF. CDR3 nucleotides: TGTGCCAGCAGCCACCCCCAGGGGGACAGGGGCTCCTACGAGCAGTACTTC. V gene TRBV14 combines with J gene TRBJ2-7, with TRBD1 identical over 10 bases. V shed 3 bases and J 0 bases; nucleotides not matched to a gene: 8. The germline V gene has CDR1 SGHDN and CDR2 FVKESK. This CDR3 spans 17 amino acids.

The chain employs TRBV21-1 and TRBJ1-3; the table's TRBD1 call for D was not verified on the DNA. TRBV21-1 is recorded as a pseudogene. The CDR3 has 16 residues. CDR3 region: CARPRDRAIAGNTIYF. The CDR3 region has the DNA TGTGCCCGTCCCCGGGACAGGGCGATTGCTGGAAACACCATATATTTT.

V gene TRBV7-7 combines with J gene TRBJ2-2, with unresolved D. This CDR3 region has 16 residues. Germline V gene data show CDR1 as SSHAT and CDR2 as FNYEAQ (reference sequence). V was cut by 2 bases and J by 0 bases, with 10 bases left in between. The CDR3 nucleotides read TGTGCCAGCAGCTTACTGCCGACTGCGAACACCGGGGAGCTGTTTTTT. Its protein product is CASSLLPTANTGELFF.

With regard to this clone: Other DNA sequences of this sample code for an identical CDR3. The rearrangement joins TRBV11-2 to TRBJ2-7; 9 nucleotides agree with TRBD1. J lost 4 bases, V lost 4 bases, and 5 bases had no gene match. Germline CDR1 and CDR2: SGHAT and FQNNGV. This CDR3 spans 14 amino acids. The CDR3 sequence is CASSSRDRVYEQYF. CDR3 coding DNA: TGTGCCAGCAGCTCCCGGGACAGGGTGTACGAGCAGTACTTC.

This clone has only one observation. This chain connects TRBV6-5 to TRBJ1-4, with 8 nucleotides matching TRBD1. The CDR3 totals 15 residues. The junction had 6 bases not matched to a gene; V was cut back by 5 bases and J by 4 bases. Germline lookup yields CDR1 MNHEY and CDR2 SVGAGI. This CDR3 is CASSATGGDNEKLFF. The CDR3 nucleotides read TGTGCCAGCAGTGCTACAGGGGGAGATAATGAAAAACTGTTTTTT.

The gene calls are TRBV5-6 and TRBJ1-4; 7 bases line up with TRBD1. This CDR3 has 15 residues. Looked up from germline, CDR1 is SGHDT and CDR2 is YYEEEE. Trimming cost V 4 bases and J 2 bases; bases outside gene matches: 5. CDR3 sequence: CASSRTGATNEKLFF. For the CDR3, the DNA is TGTGCCAGCAGCCGAACAGGGGCGACTAATGAAAAACTGTTTTTT.

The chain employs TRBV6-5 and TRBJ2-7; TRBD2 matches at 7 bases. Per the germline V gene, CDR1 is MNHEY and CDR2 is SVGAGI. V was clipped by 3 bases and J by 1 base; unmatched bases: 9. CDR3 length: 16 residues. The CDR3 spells CASSYSGGSKSYEQYF. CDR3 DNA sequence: TGTGCCAGCAGTTATTCGGGCGGGAGTAAGTCCTACGAGCAGTACTTC.

Here the CDR3 reads CARSQGQTVNTEAFF. DNA of the CDR3: TGTGCCAGGTCGCAGGGGCAAACAGTGAACACTGAAGCTTTCTTT. This chain connects TRBV2 to TRBJ1-1; tentatively, D is TRBD1 (6 bases). Trimming took 9 bases from V and 0 from J, leaving 17 bases between them. CDR1 is SNHLY and CDR2 is FYNNEI in the germline V gene. This CDR3 has 15 residues.

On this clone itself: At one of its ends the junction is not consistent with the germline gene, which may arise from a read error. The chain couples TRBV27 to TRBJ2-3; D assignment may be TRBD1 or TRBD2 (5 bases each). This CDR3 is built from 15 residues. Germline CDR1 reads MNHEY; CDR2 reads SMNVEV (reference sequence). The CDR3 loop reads CASSLFGASTDTRYF. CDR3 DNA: TGTGCCAGCAGTTTATTTGGGGCTAGCACAGATACGCGGTATTTT.

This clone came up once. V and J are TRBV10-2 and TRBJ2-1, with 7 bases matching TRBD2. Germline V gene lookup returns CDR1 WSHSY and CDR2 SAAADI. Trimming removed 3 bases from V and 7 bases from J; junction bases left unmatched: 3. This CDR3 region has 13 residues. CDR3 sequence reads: CASSERTSNEQFF. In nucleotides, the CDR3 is TGCGCCAGCAGTGAAAGGACTAGTAATGAGCAGTTCTTC.

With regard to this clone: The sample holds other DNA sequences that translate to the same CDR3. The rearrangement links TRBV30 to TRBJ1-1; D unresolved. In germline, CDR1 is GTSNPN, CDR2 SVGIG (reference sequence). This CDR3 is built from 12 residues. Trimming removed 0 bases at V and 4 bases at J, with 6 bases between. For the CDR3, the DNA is TGTGCCTGGAGTGTGCTGGGCACTGAAGCTTTCTTT. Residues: CAWSVLGTEAFF.

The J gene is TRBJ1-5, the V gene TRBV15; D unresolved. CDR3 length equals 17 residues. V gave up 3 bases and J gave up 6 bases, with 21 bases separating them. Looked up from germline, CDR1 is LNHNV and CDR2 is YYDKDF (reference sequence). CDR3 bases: TGTGCCACCAGCAGTCGATCGGCGGGTCATGACGGTCAGCCCCAGCATTTT. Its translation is CATSSRSAGHDGQPQHF.

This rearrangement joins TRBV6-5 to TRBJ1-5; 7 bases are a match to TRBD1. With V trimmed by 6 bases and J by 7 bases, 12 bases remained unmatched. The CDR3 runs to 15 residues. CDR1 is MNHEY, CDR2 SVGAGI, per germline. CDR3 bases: TGTGCCAGCAGCCCGGACAGGCCCGAGGGGCAGCCCCAGCATTTT. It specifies CASSPDRPEGQPQHF.

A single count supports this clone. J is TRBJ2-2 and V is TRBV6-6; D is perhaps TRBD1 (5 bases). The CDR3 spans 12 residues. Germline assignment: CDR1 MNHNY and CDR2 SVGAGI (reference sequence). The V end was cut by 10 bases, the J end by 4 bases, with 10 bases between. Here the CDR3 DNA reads TGTGCCATTAGGGGCTCCACCGGGGAGCTGTTTTTT. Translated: CAIRGSTGELFF.

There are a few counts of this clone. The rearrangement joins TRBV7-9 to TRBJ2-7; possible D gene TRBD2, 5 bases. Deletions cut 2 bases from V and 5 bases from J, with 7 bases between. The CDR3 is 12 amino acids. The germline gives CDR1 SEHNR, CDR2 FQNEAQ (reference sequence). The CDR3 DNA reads TGTGCCAGCAGCTTAATGGGAGACGAGCAGTACTTC. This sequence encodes CASSLMGDEQYF.

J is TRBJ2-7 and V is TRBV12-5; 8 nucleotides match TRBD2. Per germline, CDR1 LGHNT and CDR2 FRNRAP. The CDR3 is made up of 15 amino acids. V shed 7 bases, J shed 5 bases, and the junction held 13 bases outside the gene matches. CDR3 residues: CASARGGLLANEQYF. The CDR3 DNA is TGTGCTAGTGCCCGCGGGGGGCTTCTTGCCAACGAGCAGTACTTC.

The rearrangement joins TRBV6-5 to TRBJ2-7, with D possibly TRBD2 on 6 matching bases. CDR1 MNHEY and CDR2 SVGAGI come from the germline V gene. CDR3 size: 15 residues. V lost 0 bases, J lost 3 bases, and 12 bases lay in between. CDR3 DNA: TGTGCCAGCAGTTACTCCCGGACTACCAACTACGAGCAGTACTTC. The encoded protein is CASSYSRTTNYEQYF.

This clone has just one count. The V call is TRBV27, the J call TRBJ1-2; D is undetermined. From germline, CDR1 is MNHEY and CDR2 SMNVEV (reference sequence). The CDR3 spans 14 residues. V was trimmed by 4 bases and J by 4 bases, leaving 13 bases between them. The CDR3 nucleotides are TGTGCCAGCAGTTCCCTCGACCGTTCCTATGGCTACACCTTC. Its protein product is CASSSLDRSYGYTF.

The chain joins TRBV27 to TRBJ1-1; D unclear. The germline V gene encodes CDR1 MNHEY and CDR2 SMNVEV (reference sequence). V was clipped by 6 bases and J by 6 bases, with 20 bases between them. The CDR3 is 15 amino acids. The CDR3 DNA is TGTGCCAGCAGCCCCGAACTTAACCTCGACGCTGAAGCTTTCTTT. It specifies CASSPELNLDAEAFF.

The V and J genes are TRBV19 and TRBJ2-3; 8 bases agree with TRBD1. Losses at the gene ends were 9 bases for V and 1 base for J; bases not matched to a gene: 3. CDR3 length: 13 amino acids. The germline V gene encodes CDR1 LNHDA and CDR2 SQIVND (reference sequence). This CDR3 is CASTGGGTDTQYF. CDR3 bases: TGTGCCAGCACAGGGGGAGGCACAGATACGCAGTATTTT. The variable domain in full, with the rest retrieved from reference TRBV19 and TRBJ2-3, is DGGITQSPKYLFRKEGQNVTLSCEQNLNHDAMYWYRQDPGQGLRLIYYSQIVNDFQKGDIAEGYSVSREKKESFPLTVTSAQKNPTAFYLCASTGGGTDTQYFGPGTRLTVL.

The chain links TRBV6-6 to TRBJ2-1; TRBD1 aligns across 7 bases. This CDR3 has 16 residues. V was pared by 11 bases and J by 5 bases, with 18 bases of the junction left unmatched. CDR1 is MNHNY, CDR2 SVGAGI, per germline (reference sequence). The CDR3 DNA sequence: TGTGCCGGTGGGGACAGCCCTCATCCATTAAACAATGAGCAGTTCTTC. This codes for CAGGDSPHPLNNEQFF.

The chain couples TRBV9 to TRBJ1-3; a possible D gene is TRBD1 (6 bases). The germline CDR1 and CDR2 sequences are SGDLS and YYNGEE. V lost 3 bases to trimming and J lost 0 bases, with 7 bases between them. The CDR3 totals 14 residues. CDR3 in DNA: TGTGCCAGCAGCGGACAGGACTCTGGAAACACCATATATTTT. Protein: CASSGQDSGNTIYF.

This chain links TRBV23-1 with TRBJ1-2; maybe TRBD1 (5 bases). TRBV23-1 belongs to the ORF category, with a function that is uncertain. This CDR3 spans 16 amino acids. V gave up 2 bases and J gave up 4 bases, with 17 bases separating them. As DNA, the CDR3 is TGCGCCAGCAGTCAACCGCCGGGGGGTCGTGCCTATGGCTACACCTTC. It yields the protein CASSQPPGGRAYGYTF.

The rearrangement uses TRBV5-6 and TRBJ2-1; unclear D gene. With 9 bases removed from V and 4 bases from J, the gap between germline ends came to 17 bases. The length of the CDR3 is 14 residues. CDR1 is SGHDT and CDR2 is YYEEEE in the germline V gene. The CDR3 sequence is CATGIGPDYNEQFF. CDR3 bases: TGTGCCACGGGTATTGGTCCGGATTACAATGAGCAGTTCTTC.

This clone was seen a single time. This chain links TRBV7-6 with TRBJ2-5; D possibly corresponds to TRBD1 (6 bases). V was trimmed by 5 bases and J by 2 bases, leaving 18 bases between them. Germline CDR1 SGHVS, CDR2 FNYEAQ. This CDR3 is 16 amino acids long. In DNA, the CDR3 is TGTGCCAGCAGCCTAGACCTCAGGGGATTACAAGAGACCCAGTACTTC. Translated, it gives CASSLDLRGLQETQYF. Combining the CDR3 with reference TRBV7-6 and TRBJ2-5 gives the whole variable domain GAGVSQSPRYKVTKRGQDVALRCDPISGHVSLYWYRQALGQGPEFLTYFNYEAQQDKSGLPNDRFSAERPEGSISTLTIQRTEQRDSAMYRCASSLDLRGLQETQYFGPGTRLLVL.